A single sample gave rise to the 6 T cell receptor beta chains below, sequenced in a study of neurological immune-mediated disorders. TCRdb re-called the 5' RACE reads through MiXCR, storing one row per CDR3 protein. The table has 55,000 to 70,000 distinct CDR3 sequences, approximately 10% seen once; the top ten hold about 1.7%. Sequencing was done on a sample of PBMCs. The receptors stem from a man aged 55 to 69 in good health.

This clonotype appeared many times. The chain couples TRBV7-9 to TRBJ1-1; 7 bases are a match to TRBD1. V lost 5 bases to trimming and J lost 10 bases; unmatched junction nucleotides: 4. CDR3 size: 11 residues. CDR1 and CDR2 (germline): SEHNR, FQNEAQ (reference sequence). CDR3 coding DNA: TGTGCCAGCAGCCGGACAGGACGAGCTTTCTTT. Protein sequence: CASSRTGRAFF.

This clonotype was detected many times. This chain links TRBV6-5 with TRBJ2-5; the match to TRBD1 covers 11 bases. V shed 5 bases, J shed 5 bases, and the junction held 1 base outside the gene matches. The CDR3 sequence is 13 residues long. In germline, CDR1 is MNHEY, CDR2 SVGAGI. CDR3 DNA: TGTGCCAGCAGTCGGACAGGGGGCGAGACCCAGTACTTC. Translated, it gives CASSRTGGETQYF.

This clonotype has at least ten counts. The chain links TRBV27 to TRBJ1-6, with D unclear. The CDR3 is 15 residues long. Trimming took 3 bases from V and 0 from J, leaving 6 bases between them. Germline-derived CDR1 and CDR2 are MNHEY and SMNVEV (reference sequence). CDR3 bases: TGTGCCAGCAGTTTGGGGTTCTCCTATAATTCACCCCTCCACTTT. It yields the protein CASSLGFSYNSPLHF.

This clonotype was detected many times. The rearrangement links TRBV27 to TRBJ2-7; D is undetermined. The CDR3 contains 10 residues. The germline V gene has CDR1 MNHEY and CDR2 SMNVEV (reference sequence). Trimming took 8 bases from V and 7 from J, leaving 9 bases between them. CDR3 residues: CASRLGEQYF. The CDR3 region has the DNA TGTGCCAGCCGACTTGGGGAGCAGTACTTC.

This clonotype was found many times. The junction does not match germline at one end; this may be a read error. The V and J genes are TRBV14 and TRBJ1-4; no clear D gene. The CDR3 runs to 18 residues. The germline V gene has CDR1 SGHDN and CDR2 FVKESK. For the CDR3, the DNA is TGTGCCAGCAGCCGACGTACGGTTTGGGGAAAAACTGATGAAAAACTGTTTTTT. Translated: CASSRRTVWGKTDEKLFF.

V usage is TRBV6-1 and J usage is TRBJ2-1; TRBD2 is a possible D gene (5 bases). This CDR3 has 14 residues. Trimming took 6 bases from V and 10 from J, leaving 19 bases between them. Looked up from germline, CDR1 is MNHNS and CDR2 is SASEGT. The CDR3 coding sequence is TGTGCCAGCAGCGCTAACTGGGCGGGTAAAGAGCAGTTCTTC. Protein sequence: CASSANWAGKEQFF.